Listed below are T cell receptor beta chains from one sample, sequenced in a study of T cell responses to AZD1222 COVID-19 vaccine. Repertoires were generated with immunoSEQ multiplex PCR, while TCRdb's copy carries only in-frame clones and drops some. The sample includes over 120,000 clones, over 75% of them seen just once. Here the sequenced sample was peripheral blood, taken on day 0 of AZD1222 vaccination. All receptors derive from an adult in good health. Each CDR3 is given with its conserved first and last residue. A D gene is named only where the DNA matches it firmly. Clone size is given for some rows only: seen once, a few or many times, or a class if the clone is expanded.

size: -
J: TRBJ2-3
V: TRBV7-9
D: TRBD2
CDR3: CASSLWRGGPDTQYF
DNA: TGTGCCAGCAGCTTATGGCGGGGGGGCCCAGATACGCAGTATTTT

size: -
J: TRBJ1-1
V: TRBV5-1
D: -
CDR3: CASRDSNTEAFF
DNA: TGCGCCAGCCGAGACAGCAACACTGAAGCTTTCTTT

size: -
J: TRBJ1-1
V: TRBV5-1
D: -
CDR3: CASSLRAENTEAFF
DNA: TGCGCCAGCAGCTTGCGTGCGGAGAACACTGAAGCTTTCTTT

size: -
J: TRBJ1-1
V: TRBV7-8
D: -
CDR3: CASSLVDIRNTEAFF
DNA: TGTGCCAGCAGCTTAGTTGACATTAGGAACACTGAAGCTTTCTTT

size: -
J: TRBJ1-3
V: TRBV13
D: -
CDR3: CASSSQSSGNTIYF
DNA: TGTGCCAGCAGCTCACAGAGCTCTGGAAACACCATATATTTT

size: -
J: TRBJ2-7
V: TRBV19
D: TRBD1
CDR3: CASSWGFRQGTSYEQYF
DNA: TGTGCCAGTAGCTGGGGCTTCAGACAGGGGACCTCCTACGAGCAGTACTTC

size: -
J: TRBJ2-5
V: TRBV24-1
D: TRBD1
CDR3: CATSDPTGNEETQYF
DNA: TGTGCCACCAGTGATCCGACAGGGAACGAAGAGACCCAGTACTTC

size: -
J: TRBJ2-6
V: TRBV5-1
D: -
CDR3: CASSLPDSSGANVLTF
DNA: TGCGCCAGCAGCTTACCCGACAGCTCTGGGGCCAACGTCCTGACTTTC

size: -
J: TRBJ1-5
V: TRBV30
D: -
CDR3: CAWGTGMIYGNQPQHF
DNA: TGTGCCTGGGGGACGGGGATGATTTATGGCAATCAGCCCCAGCATTTT

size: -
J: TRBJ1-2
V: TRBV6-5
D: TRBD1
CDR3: CASSYRDREFGYTF
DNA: TGTGCCAGCAGTTACAGGGACAGGGAATTTGGCTACACCTTC

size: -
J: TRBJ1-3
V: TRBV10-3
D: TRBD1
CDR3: CAKSQGAPGNTIYF
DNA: TGTGCCAAAAGCCAGGGGGCTCCCGGAAACACCATATATTTT

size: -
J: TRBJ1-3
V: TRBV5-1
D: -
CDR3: CASSPLDLASGNTIYF
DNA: TGCGCCAGCAGCCCCCTAGACTTGGCCTCTGGAAACACCATATATTTT

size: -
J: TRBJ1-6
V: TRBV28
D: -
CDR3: CASRSGQFSNSPLHF
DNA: TGTGCCAGCAGGTCGGGACAATTTTCTAATTCACCCCTCCACTTT

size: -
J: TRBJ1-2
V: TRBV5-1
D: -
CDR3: CASSLTENYGYTF
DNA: TGCGCCAGCAGTCTGACAGAAAACTATGGCTACACCTTC

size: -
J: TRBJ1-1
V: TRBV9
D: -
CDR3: CASSTTGTNTEAFF
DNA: TGTGCCAGCAGCACTACCGGGACAAACACTGAAGCTTTCTTT

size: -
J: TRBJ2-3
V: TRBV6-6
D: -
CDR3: CASSPTQVSTDTQYF
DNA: TGTGCCAGCAGCCCGACACAGGTTAGCACAGATACGCAGTATTTT

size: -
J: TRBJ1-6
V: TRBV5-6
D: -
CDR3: CASSFPAGTSPLHF
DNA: TGTGCCAGCAGCTTCCCGGCGGGGACATCACCCCTCCACTTT

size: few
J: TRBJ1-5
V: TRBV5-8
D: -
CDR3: CASSFEVNQPQHF
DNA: TGTGCCAGCAGCTTCGAGGTTAATCAGCCCCAGCATTTT

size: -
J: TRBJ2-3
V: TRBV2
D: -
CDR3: CASSAGTATDTQYF
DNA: TGTGCCAGCAGTGCCGGGACCGCGACAGATACGCAGTATTTT

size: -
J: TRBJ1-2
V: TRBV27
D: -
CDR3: CASSLNLGANYGYTF
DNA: TGTGCCAGCAGTTTAAACTTGGGGGCTAACTATGGCTACACCTTC

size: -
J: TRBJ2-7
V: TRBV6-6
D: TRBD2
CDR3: CASSLGLAGGEQYF
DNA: TGTGCCAGCAGTCTCGGACTAGCGGGAGGCGAGCAGTACTTC

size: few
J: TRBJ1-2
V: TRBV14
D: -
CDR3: CASSQAGLRGYTF
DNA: TGTGCCAGCAGCCAAGCCGGGTTGAGGGGCTACACCTTC

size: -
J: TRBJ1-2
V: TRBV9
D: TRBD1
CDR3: CASSARGGPGYTF
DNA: TGTGCCAGCAGCGCCAGGGGGGGGCCTGGCTACACCTTC

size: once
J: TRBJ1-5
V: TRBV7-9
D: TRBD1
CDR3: CASSSLTGTDSNQPQHF
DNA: TGTGCCAGCAGCTCCTTGACAGGGACCGATAGCAATCAGCCCCAGCATTTT

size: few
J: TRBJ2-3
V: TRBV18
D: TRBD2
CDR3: CASSPESGTSQYF
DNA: TGTGCCAGCTCACCAGAGAGCGGGACGTCGCAGTATTTT

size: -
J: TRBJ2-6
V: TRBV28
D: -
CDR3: CASSPEPLFGDTGANVLTF
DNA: TGTGCCAGCAGTCCTGAGCCTTTGTTTGGGGACACCGGGGCCAACGTCCTGACTTTC

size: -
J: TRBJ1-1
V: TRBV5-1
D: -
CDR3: CASGDGVNTEAFF
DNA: TGCGCCAGCGGCGACGGGGTGAACACTGAAGCTTTCTTT

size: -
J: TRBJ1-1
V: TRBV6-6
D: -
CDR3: CGTGGNTEAFF
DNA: TGTGGGACGGGGGGGAACACTGAAGCTTTCTTT

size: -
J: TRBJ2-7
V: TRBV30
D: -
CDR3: CAWSVTHSGEQYF
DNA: TGTGCCTGGAGTGTGACACATTCGGGTGAGCAGTACTTC

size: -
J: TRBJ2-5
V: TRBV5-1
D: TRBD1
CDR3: CASSSNTGGAETQYF
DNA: TGCGCCAGCAGCTCAAATACAGGGGGCGCGGAGACCCAGTACTTC

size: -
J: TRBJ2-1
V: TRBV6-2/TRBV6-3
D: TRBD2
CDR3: CASRPSGTYNEQFF
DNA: TGTGCCAGCAGGCCTAGCGGGACTTACAATGAGCAGTTCTTC

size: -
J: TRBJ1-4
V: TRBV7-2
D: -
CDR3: CASSLAGTTGEKLFF
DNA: TGTGCCAGCAGCTTAGCGGGGACCACGGGCGAAAAACTGTTTTTT

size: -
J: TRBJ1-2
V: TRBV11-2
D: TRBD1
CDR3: CASRPAGTDRYGYTF
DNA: TGTGCCAGCAGGCCCGCCGGGACAGATCGCTATGGCTACACCTTC

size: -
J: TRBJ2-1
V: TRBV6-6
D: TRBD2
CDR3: CASRVAGGTNEQFF
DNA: TGTGCCAGCAGGGTAGCGGGAGGCACCAATGAGCAGTTCTTC

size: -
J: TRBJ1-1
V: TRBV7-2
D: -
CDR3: CASSPGVHTEAFF
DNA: TGTGCCAGCAGCCCAGGGGTACACACTGAAGCTTTCTTT

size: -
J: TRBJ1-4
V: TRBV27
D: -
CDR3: CASRLGATNEKLFF
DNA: TGTGCCAGCAGGCTAGGGGCCACTAATGAAAAACTGTTTTTT

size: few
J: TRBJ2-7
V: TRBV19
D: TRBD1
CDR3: CASSIGTGTFGEQYF
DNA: TGTGCCAGTAGTATTGGGACAGGGACCTTTGGGGAGCAGTACTTC

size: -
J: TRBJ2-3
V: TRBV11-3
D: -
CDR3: CASSLGVSGGTDTQYF
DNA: TGTGCCAGCAGCTTAGGCGTTAGCGGTGGCACAGATACGCAGTATTTT

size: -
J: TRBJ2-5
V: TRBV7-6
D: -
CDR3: CASSLGQGFQETQYF
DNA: TGTGCCAGCAGCTTAGGTCAGGGGTTCCAAGAGACCCAGTACTTC

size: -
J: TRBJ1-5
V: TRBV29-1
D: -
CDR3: CSVGLQGQPQHF
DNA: TGCAGCGTTGGTCTACAGGGTCAGCCCCAGCATTTT

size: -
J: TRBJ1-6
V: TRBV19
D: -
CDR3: CASSTLKGHESPLHF
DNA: TGTGCCAGTAGTACCCTAAAAGGCCATGAATCACCCCTCCACTTT

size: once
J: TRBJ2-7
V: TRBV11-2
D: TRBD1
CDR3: CASSRTGVRTSYEQYF
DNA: TGTGCCAGCAGCCGCACAGGGGTTAGAACCTCCTACGAGCAGTACTTC

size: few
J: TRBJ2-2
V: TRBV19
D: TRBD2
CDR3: CASRASGTAGELFF
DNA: TGTGCCAGTAGAGCCAGCGGGACGGCCGGGGAGCTGTTTTTT

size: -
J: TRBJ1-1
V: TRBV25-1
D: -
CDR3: CATEHGNTEAFF
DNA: TGTGCCACCGAACATGGGAACACTGAAGCTTTCTTT

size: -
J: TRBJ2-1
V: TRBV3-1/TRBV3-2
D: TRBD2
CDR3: CASSQVLAGPNEQFF
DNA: TGTGCCAGCAGCCAAGTATTAGCGGGCCCTAATGAGCAGTTCTTC

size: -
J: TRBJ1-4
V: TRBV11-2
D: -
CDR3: CASSLGWNEKLFF
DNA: TGTGCCAGCAGCTTAGGCTGGAATGAAAAACTGTTTTTT

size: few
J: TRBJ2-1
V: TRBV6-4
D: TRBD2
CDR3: CASSEQREAGEQFF
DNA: TGTGCCAGCAGTGAACAGCGGGAGGCTGGTGAGCAGTTCTTC

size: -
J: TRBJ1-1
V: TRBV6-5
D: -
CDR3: CASTQLGDTEAFF
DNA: TGTGCCAGCACACAATTAGGGGACACTGAAGCTTTCTTT

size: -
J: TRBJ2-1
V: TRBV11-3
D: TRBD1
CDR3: CASSSGQGSYNEQFF
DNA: TGTGCCAGCAGCTCGGGACAGGGGTCTTACAATGAGCAGTTCTTC

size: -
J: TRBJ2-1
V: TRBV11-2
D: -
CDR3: CASRSLGQDYYEQFF
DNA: TGTGCCAGCAGGTCCTTGGGCCAGGACTACTATGAGCAGTTCTTC

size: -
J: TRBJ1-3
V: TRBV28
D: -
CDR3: CASRSPGAYGNTIYF
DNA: TGTGCCAGCAGGTCCCCGGGGGCGTATGGAAACACCATATATTTT

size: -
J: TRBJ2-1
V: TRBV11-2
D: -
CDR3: CASRRERVDYNEQFF
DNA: TGTGCCAGCAGGAGGGAGCGGGTGGATTACAATGAGCAGTTCTTC

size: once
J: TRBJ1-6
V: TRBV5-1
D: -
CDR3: CASSLGLREFGSPLHF
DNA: TGCGCCAGCAGCTTGGGATTGAGGGAATTCGGGTCACCCCTCCACTTT

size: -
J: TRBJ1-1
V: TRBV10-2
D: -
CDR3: CASSGAGVNTEAFF
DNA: TGCGCCAGCAGTGGGGCAGGGGTTAACACTGAAGCTTTCTTT

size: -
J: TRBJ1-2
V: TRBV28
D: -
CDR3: CASHTVGRVGLYGYTF
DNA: TGTGCCAGCCATACAGTCGGGCGCGTGGGGCTCTATGGCTACACCTTC